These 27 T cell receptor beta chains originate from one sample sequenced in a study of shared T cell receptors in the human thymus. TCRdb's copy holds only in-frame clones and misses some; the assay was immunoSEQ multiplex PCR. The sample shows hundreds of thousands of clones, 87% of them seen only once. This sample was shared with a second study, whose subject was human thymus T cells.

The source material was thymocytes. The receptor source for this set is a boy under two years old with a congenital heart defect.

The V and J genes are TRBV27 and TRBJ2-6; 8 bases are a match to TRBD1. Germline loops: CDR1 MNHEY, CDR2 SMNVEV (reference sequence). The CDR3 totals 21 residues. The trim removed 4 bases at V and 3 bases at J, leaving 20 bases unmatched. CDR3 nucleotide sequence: TGTGCCAGCAGTTCACAGACGAAAATCACTCAGGACAGGGATGGGGCCAACGTCCTGACTTTC. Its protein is CASSSQTKITQDRDGANVLTF.

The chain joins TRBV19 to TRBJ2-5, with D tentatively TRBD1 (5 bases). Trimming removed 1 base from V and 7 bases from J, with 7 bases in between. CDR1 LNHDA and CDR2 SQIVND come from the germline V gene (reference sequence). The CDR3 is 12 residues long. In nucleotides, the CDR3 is TGTGCCAGTAGTATAGGGGGCGGGACCCAGTACTTC. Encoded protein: CASSIGGGTQYF.

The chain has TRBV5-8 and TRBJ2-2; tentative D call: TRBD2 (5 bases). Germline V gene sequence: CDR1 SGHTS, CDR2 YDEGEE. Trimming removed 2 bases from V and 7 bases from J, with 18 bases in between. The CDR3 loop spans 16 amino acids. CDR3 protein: CASSLKRGRMDGELFF. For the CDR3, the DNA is TGTGCCAGCAGCTTAAAAAGAGGGCGGATGGACGGGGAGCTGTTTTTT. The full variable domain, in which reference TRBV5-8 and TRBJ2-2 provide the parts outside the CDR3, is EAGVTQSPTHLIKTRGQQATLRCSPISGHTSVYWYQQALGLGLQFLLWYDEGEERNRGNFPPRFSGRQFPNYSSELNVNALELEDSALYLCASSLKRGRMDGELFFGEGSRLTVL.

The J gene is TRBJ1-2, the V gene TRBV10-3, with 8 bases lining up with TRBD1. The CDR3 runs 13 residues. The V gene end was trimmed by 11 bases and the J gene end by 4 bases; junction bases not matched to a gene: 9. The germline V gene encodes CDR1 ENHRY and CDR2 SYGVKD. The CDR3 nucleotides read TGTGCCGCCAAGGACAGGGAAGGCTATGGCTACACCTTC. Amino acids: CAAKDREGYGYTF.

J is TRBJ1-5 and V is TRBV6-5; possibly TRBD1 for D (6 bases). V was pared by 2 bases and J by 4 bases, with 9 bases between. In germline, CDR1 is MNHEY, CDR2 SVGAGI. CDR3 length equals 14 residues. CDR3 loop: CASSYVQGNQPQHF. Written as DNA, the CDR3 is TGTGCCAGCAGTTACGTACAGGGAAATCAGCCCCAGCATTTT.

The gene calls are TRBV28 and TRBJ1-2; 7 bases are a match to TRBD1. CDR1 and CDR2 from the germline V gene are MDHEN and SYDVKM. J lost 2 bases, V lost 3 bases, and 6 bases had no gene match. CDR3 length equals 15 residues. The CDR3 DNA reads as TGTGCCAGCAGTTTGAGTAGACAGGGAAACTATGGCTACACCTTC. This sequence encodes CASSLSRQGNYGYTF.

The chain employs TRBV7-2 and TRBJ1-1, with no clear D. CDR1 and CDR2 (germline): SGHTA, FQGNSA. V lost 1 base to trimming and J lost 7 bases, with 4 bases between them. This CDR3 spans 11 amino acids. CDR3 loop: CASSLGGEAFF. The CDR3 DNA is TGTGCCAGCAGCTTAGGCGGTGAAGCTTTCTTT.

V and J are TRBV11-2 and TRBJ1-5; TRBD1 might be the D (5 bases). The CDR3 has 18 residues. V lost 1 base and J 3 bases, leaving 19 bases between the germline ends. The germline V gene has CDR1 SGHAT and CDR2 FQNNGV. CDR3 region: CASSLGDRGQSTNQPQHF. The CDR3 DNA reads TGTGCCAGCAGCTTAGGGGATAGGGGTCAGTCCACCAATCAGCCCCAGCATTTT.

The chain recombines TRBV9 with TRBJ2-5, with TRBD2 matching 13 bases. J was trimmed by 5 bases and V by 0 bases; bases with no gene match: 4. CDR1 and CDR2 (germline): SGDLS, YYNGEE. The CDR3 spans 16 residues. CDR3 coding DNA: TGTGCCAGCAGCGTAGTGGAGACTAGCGGGAGGGAGACCCAGTACTTC. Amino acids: CASSVVETSGRETQYF.

The CDR3 bases are TGTGCCAGCACGGGGACAGGGCACAATCAGCCCCAGCATTTT. This translates into CASTGTGHNQPQHF. The gene calls are TRBV28 and TRBJ1-5; TRBD1 matches at 9 bases. The length of the CDR3 is 14 residues. The trim removed 7 bases at V and 3 bases at J, leaving 4 bases unmatched. CDR1 and CDR2 (germline): MDHEN, SYDVKM.

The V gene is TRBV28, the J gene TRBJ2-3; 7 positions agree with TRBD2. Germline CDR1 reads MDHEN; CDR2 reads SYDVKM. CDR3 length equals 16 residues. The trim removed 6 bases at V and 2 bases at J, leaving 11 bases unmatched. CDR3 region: CASSGSSGPDTDTQYF. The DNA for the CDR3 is TGTGCCAGCAGCGGATCTAGCGGTCCAGACACAGATACGCAGTATTTT.

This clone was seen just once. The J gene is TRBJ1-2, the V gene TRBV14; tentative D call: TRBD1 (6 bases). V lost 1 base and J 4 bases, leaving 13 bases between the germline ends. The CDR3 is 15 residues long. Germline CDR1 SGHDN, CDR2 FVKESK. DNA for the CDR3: TGTGCCAGCAGCCAAGCGCGGACAGAACCCTATGGCTACACCTTC. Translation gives CASSQARTEPYGYTF.

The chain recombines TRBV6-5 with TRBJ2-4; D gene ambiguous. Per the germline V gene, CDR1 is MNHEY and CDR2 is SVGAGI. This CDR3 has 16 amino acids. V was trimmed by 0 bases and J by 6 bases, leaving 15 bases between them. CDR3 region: CASSYSPLQSINIQYF. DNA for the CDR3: TGTGCCAGCAGTTACTCACCGCTCCAGTCAATAAACATTCAGTACTTC.

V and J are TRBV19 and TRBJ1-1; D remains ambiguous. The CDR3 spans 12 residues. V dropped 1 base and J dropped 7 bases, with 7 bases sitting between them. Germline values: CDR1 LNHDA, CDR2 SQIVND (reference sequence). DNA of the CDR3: TGTGCCAGTAGTATAGGACGACTTGAAGCTTTCTTT. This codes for CASSIGRLEAFF.

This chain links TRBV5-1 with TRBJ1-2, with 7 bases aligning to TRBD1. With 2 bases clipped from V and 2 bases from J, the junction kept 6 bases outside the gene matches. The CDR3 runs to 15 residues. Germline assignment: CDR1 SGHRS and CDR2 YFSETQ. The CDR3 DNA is TGCGCCAGCAGCTTTGAAATCAGGGGGAACTATGGCTACACCTTC. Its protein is CASSFEIRGNYGYTF.

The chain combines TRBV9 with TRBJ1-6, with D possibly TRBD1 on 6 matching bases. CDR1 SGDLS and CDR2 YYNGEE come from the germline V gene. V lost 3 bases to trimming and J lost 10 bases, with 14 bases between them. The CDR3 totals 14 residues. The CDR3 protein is CASSADRYNSPLHF. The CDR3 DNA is TGTGCCAGCAGCGCTGACAGGTACAACTCACCCCTCCACTTT.

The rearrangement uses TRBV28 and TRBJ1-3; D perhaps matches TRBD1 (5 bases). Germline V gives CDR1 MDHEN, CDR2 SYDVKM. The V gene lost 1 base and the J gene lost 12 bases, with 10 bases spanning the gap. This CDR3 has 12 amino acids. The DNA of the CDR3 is TGTGCCAGCAGTTTATTAAAGGGGATCATATATTTT. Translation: CASSLLKGIIYF.

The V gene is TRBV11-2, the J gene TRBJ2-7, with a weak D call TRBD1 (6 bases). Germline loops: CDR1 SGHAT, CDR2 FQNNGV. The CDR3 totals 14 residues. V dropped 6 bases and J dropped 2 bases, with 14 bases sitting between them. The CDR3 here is CASRRPGQAYEQYF. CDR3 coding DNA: TGTGCCAGCAGGCGCCCGGGACAAGCCTACGAGCAGTACTTC.

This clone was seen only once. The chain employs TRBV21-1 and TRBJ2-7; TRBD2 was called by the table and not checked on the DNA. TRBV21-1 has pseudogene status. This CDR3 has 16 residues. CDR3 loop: CASSNFFRPVCCEQYF. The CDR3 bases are TGTGCCAGCAGCAATTTCTTTCGCCCGGTCTGTTGCGAGCAGTACTTC.

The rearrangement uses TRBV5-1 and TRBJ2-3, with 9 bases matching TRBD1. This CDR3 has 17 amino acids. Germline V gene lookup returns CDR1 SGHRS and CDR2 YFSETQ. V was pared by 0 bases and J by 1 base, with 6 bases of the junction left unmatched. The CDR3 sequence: CASSLGGDRDGTDTQYF. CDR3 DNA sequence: TGCGCCAGCAGCTTGGGGGGGGACAGGGATGGCACAGATACGCAGTATTTT.

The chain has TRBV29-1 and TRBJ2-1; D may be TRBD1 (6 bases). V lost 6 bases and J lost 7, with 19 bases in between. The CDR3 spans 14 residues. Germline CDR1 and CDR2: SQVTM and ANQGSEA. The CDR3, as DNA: TGCAGCGTGGGCGAAGGACAGTTTCGGAATGAGCAGTTCTTC. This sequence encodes CSVGEGQFRNEQFF.

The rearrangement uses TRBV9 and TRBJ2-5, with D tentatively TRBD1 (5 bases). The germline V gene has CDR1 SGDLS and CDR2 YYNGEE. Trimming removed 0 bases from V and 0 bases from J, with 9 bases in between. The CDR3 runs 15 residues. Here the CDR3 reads CASSVAWGNQETQYF. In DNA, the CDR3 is TGTGCCAGCAGCGTAGCGTGGGGCAACCAAGAGACCCAGTACTTC.

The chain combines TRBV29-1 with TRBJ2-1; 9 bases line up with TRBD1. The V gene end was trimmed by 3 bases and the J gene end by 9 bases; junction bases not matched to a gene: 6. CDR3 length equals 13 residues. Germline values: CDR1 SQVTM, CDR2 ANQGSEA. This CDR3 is CSVERDREGEQFF. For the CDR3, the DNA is TGCAGCGTTGAGAGGGACAGGGAGGGTGAGCAGTTCTTC.

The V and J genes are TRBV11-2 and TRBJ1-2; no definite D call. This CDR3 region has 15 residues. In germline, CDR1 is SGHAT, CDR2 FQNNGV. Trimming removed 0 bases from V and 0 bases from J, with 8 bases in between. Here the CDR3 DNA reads TGTGCCAGCAGCTTAGACCTAAACGCTAACTATGGCTACACCTTC. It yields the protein CASSLDLNANYGYTF.

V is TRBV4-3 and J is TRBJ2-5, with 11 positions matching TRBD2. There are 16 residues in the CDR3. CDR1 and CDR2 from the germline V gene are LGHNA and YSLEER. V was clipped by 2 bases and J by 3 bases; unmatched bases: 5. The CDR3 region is CASSQKLAGVKETQYF. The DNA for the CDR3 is TGCGCCAGCAGCCAAAAACTAGCGGGAGTCAAAGAGACCCAGTACTTC.

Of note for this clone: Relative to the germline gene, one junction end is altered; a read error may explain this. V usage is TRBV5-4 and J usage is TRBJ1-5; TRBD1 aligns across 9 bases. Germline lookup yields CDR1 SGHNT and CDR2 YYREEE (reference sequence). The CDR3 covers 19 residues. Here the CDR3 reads CASSLYSPDRGIAIQPHHF. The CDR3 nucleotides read TGTGCCAGCAGCTTGTACTCTCCAGACAGGGGGATAGCAATTCAGCCCCATCATTTT.

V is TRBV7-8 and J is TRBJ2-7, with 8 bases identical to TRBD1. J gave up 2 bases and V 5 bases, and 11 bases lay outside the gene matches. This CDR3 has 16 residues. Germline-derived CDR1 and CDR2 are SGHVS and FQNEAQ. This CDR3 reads CASSPTHGQGAYEQYF. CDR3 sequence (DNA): TGTGCCAGCAGCCCAACCCACGGACAGGGCGCCTACGAGCAGTACTTC.